Presented here are 21 T cell receptor beta chains from one specimen sequenced in a study of metastatic and nonmetastatic thyroid tumors (dated by TCRdb to 2019 to 2021). No treatment had been received by any patient before thyroid surgery. Library creation used PCR. This sample was sequenced with an Illumina HiSeq 4000. TCRdb redid the processing of the public reads, applying fastp at Q25 and MiXCR, and retained in-frame beta chains. The sample profile shows about 5,000 clones; 25% to 30% of them were found once. The top ten clonotypes cover 11% to 15% of the sample. The sequenced sample consisted of adjacent normal tissue. These receptors were obtained from a female donor with papillary thyroid cancer or a benign thyroid nodule (not recorded which). Some clones in this sample may be carry-over from other donors' samples.

By share of the sample, this clone is medium-sized. The chain links TRBV7-6 to TRBJ2-2; the D is unclear. Trimming took off 1 base at V and 6 bases at J, with 9 bases between the two ends. Germline CDR1 is SGHVS and CDR2 is FNYEAQ. The CDR3 contains 14 residues. The CDR3 loop is CASSLESVAGELFF. The DNA for the CDR3 is TGTGCCAGCAGCTTAGAATCGGTTGCCGGGGAGCTGTTTTTT.

The V gene is TRBV6-4, the J gene TRBJ2-1; 7 nucleotides line up with TRBD1. The J segment lost 3 bases and the V segment lost 10 bases, leaving 18 bases of the junction unmatched. The CDR3 sequence is 17 residues long. Germline assignment: CDR1 MRHNA and CDR2 SNTAGT. CDR3 sequence: CANSPGTGVARYNEQFF. In nucleotides, the CDR3 is TGTGCCAACTCCCCCGGTACAGGGGTCGCCCGCTACAATGAGCAGTTCTTC.

This chain uses TRBV6-1 with TRBJ2-3, with 9 bases lining up with TRBD1. The V and J ends lost 4 bases and 6 bases, in that order; junction bases with no gene match: 8. The V gene's germline CDR1 is MNHNS and CDR2 SASEGT. The CDR3 runs to 15 residues. CDR3 sequence reads: CASSADRGLPDTQYF. The DNA of the CDR3 is TGTGCCAGCAGTGCGGACAGGGGCTTACCGGATACGCAGTATTTT.

As regards this clone: Its ends do not fully match the called genes, so a read error is possible. The rearrangement uses TRBV27 and TRBJ2-7; TRBD1 matches at 8 bases. Germline CDR1 MNHEY, CDR2 SMNVEV (reference sequence). This CDR3 region has 15 residues. The CDR3 here is CASSFDRGTSYEQCF. Written as DNA, the CDR3 is TGTGCCAGCAGTTTTGACAGGGGTACGTCCTACGAGCAGTGCTTC.

This clone was counted many times. The gene calls are TRBV20-1 and TRBJ2-5, with D possibly being TRBD2 (5 bases). Between the trimmed V and J ends, which lost 0 bases and 5 bases, there was a span of 13 bases. Germline CDR1 and CDR2: DFQATT and SNEGSKA (reference sequence). The CDR3 covers 14 residues. The CDR3 protein is CSARDGGRRETQYF. CDR3 DNA sequence: TGCAGTGCTAGAGATGGCGGGCGGCGCGAGACCCAGTACTTC.

The chain uses TRBV6-5 and TRBJ1-2; D perhaps matches TRBD1 (6 bases). This CDR3 is 15 amino acids long. Germline lookup yields CDR1 MNHEY and CDR2 SVGAGI. The V end was cut by 0 bases, the J end by 5 bases, with 13 bases between. The CDR3 DNA reads as TGTGCCAGCAGTTACTCTACAGGGTTAGGTTATGGCTACACCTTC. It codes for CASSYSTGLGYGYTF.

By sample fraction, this clone is medium-sized. The J gene is TRBJ1-1, the V gene TRBV18; weak D call: TRBD1 (6 bases). Between the trimmed V and J ends, which lost 6 bases and 0 bases, there was a span of 11 bases. This CDR3 spans 14 amino acids. Germline V lookup: CDR1 KGHSH, CDR2 LQKENI. CDR3 sequence (DNA): TGTGCCAGCTCTTACGGACAGATGAACACTGAAGCTTTCTTT. Residues: CASSYGQMNTEAFF.

This clone was seen at least ten times. This sequence joins TRBV5-8 and TRBJ2-6, with D perhaps given as TRBD1 or TRBD2 (5 bases each). The ends were cut back, 5 bases at V and 0 bases at J, with 15 bases in the middle. CDR1 SGHTS and CDR2 YDEGEE come from the germline V gene. This CDR3 comprises 17 residues. This CDR3 reads CASSPGPPTSGANVLTF. CDR3 nucleotide sequence: TGTGCCAGCAGTCCGGGACCGCCAACCTCTGGGGCCAACGTCCTGACTTTC.

This clone was observed a handful of times. V and J are TRBV6-5 and TRBJ1-1, with 7 bases that match TRBD1. The germline CDR1 and CDR2 sequences are MNHEY and SVGAGI. J gave up 4 bases and V 2 bases, and 1 base lay outside the gene matches. CDR3 length equals 13 residues. The DNA for the CDR3 is TGTGCCAGCAGTTACGGACAGGTCACTGAAGCTTTCTTT. It is translated as CASSYGQVTEAFF.

This clone was seen ten or more times. The chain recombines TRBV5-4 with TRBJ2-1; the match to TRBD2 covers 10 bases. The CDR3 sequence is 16 residues long. The germline gives CDR1 SGHNT, CDR2 YYREEE (reference sequence). V lost 5 bases, J lost 6 bases, and 11 bases stayed unmatched. The CDR3: CASRFAGTSVVNEQFF. Written as DNA, the CDR3 is TGTGCCAGCAGGTTCGCCGGGACTAGCGTAGTCAATGAGCAGTTCTTC.

This clone is judged medium-sized (0.01 to 0.1%). V gene TRBV30 combines with J gene TRBJ2-1, with D maybe TRBD2 (5 bases). CDR1 and CDR2 from the germline V gene are GTSNPN and SVGIG (reference sequence). Deletions cut 1 base from V and 6 bases from J, with 19 bases between. The CDR3 is 16 residues long. The CDR3 loop reads CAWSEGSVWALNEQFF. The CDR3 DNA is TGTGCCTGGAGTGAAGGTAGCGTCTGGGCTCTCAATGAGCAGTTCTTC.

The chain employs TRBV5-1 and TRBJ1-3; 7 bases are shared with TRBD1. The CDR3 runs 16 residues. CDR1 SGHRS and CDR2 YFSETQ come from the germline V gene. The V segment lost 4 bases and the J segment 3 bases; nucleotides outside the gene matches: 10. The CDR3 DNA follows: TGCGCCAGCAGCCCCTGCAGGGGGTTAGGTGGAAACACCATATATTTT. Protein product: CASSPCRGLGGNTIYF.

By share of the sample, this clone is medium-sized. The rearrangement joins TRBV19 to TRBJ2-7; D remains unclear. CDR1 is LNHDA and CDR2 is SQIVND in the germline V gene (reference sequence). This CDR3 has 13 residues. V was pared by 3 bases and J by 3 bases, with 9 bases between. DNA for the CDR3: TGTGCCAGTAGTATCATGAGAGGCTACGAGCAGTACTTC. Its translation: CASSIMRGYEQYF.

This clone was counted between two and nine times. V gene TRBV6-2 or TRBV6-3 combines with J gene TRBJ1-2; 8 bases agree with TRBD1. V lost 4 bases, J lost 4 bases, and 5 bases stayed unmatched. CDR1 and CDR2 from the germline V gene are MNHEY and SVGEGT. The CDR3 has 14 amino acids. The CDR3 sequence is CASSFWTGLYGYTF. The CDR3 DNA reads TGTGCCAGCAGTTTTTGGACAGGGCTCTATGGCTACACCTTC.

The gene calls are TRBV20-1 and TRBJ2-1; TRBD2 agrees at 7 bases. The length of the CDR3 is 14 residues. The V gene end was trimmed by 8 bases and the J gene end by 12 bases; junction bases not matched to a gene: 19. Germline V gene lookup returns CDR1 DFQATT and CDR2 SNEGSKA (reference sequence). The CDR3 protein is CSPITGTTRNSQFF. CDR3 DNA sequence: TGCAGTCCAATCACCGGGACTACCAGAAATTCGCAGTTCTTC.

By proportion, this clone is medium-sized (0.01 to 0.1%). The chain joins TRBV15 to TRBJ2-3; D uncertain. The CDR3 consists of 13 residues. From germline, CDR1 is LNHNV and CDR2 YYDKDF (reference sequence). Trimming took off 5 bases at V and 4 bases at J, with 10 bases between the two ends. For the CDR3, the DNA is TGTGCCACCAGCCCACGCCGGGCAGATACGCAGTATTTT. Encoded protein: CATSPRRADTQYF.

This clone has only a few counts. This chain uses TRBV6-2 or TRBV6-3 with TRBJ2-7, with TRBD2 identical over 8 bases. The CDR3 covers 15 residues. Germline V gene sequence: CDR1 MNHEY, CDR2 SVGEGT. V dropped 5 bases and J dropped 6; count of bases not matched to a gene: 12. This CDR3 is CASSAGGGFPREQYF. As DNA, the CDR3 is TGTGCCAGCAGTGCGGGGGGTGGCTTCCCACGCGAGCAGTACTTC.

In its sample, this clone was seen a few times. V gene TRBV6-1 combines with J gene TRBJ2-7, with D perhaps TRBD2 (7 bases). There are 14 residues in the CDR3. Germline V gene sequence: CDR1 MNHNS, CDR2 SASEGT. Trimming stripped 3 bases from V and 1 base from J, with 10 bases between. The CDR3 spells CASSERGRSYEQYF. In DNA, the CDR3 is TGTGCCAGCAGTGAGCGGGGGCGATCCTACGAGCAGTACTTC.

Many counts were recorded for this clone. The rearrangement links TRBV4-3 to TRBJ1-1; D uncertain. V lost 1 base and J lost 2, with 17 bases in between. Germline values: CDR1 LGHNA, CDR2 YSLEER. The CDR3 spans 17 residues. In nucleotides, the CDR3 is TGCGCCAGCAGCCAAGCGACTGGAGGGATCACCAACACTGAAGCTTTCTTT. Its translation: CASSQATGGITNTEAFF.

This chain uses TRBV11-1 with TRBJ2-7, with TRBD1 matching 12 bases. Trimming cost V 6 bases and J 3 bases; bases outside gene matches: 12. Germline V gene sequence: CDR1 SGHAT, CDR2 FQDESV (reference sequence). The CDR3 consists of 17 residues. The CDR3 reads CASSPTSGTGGIYEQYF. The CDR3 DNA is TGTGCCAGCAGTCCTACATCCGGGACAGGGGGCATCTACGAGCAGTACTTC.

The table lists this clone with a count of one. This chain connects TRBV19 to TRBJ1-1; a weak D match, TRBD1 (5 bases). The V end lost 0 bases, the J end lost 11 bases, and 16 bases lay between the germline ends. Germline CDR1 is LNHDA and CDR2 is SQIVND (reference sequence). CDR3 length: 14 amino acids. For the CDR3, the DNA is TGTGCCAGTAGTATAGATCCGGGACCCCGACAGGCTTTCTTT. Its protein is CASSIDPGPRQAFF.